The T cell receptor (beta chain) under discussion was sequenced for a study of vaccination and CD4 T cells after COVID-19. Study at large: In culture, cells were exposed to overlapping spike peptides from SARS-CoV-2, HCoV-NL63, HCoV-OC43 and HCoV-229E.

This clonotype occurred a few times. The target antigen is unknown. This CDR3 comprises 15 residues. Per the germline V gene, CDR1 is SGHTA and CDR2 is FQGNSA. Trimming removed 4 bases from V and 5 bases from J; junction bases left unmatched: 7. Treatment: roughly 10-day PBMC culture with coronavirus spike peptide pools or control peptides (ViraFEST assay). Wells that each held about 2 million PBMCs were cultured with approximately 10 IU/ml IL-2 and approximately 10 ug/ml peptide pools. The cultures had half their medium swapped for fresh IL-2 medium on days 3 and 7. Oncomine TCR Beta short-read sequencing was applied to DNA from cultured CD4+ T cells. TCRdb called the PCR reads again in MiXCR, with one record for every CDR3 protein. The data show fewer than 25,000 distinct CDR3 sequences, with around two fifths seen just once and roughly 13% held by the top ten.

The genes are TRBV7-2 and TRBJ2-2, with 7 bases aligning to TRBD1. Sequencing input: cultured CD4+ T cells from blood. This receptor was obtained from a human donor with COVID-19. The CDR3 nucleotides read TGTGCCAGCAGCTCGGCAGGGGGTGGTACCGGGGAGCTGTTTTTT. It yields the protein CASSSAGGGTGELFF. Based on the CDR3 plus reference TRBV7-2 and TRBJ2-2, the full variable domain is GAGVSQSPSNKVTEKGKDVELRCDPISGHTALYWYRQSLGQGLEFLIYFQGNSAPDKSGLPSDRFSAERTGGSVSTLTIQRTQQEDSAVYLCASSSAGGGTGELFFGEGSRLTVL.